The following is a TCR beta chain sequence with its context. The CDR3 is made up of 15 amino acids. Germline-derived CDR1 and CDR2 are SNHLY and FYNNEI. V was cut by 2 bases and J by 3 bases, with 11 bases left in between. The sample is drawn from a study of blood T cell repertoires in COVID-19. On the study more broadly: The cDNA or gDNA used as material had been derived from T cells, B-cell-depleted T cells, or PBMCs.

In the original processing: By means of reference gene primer amplification, nucleated cell counts were estimated. The data were produced by immunoSEQ multiplex PCR, yet TCRdb's version contains in-frame clones alone and is incomplete. V, J and clone size are those of that table, while D and trimming were read from the DNA. The data show tens of thousands of clones, roughly four fifths seen once. The clonotype originates from an older woman with acute or convalescent COVID-19. What was sequenced was peripheral blood. The V and J genes are TRBV2 and TRBJ1-5; the D is unclear. CDR3 region: CASSERRVNNQPQHF. Written as DNA, the CDR3 is TGTGCCAGCAGTGAAAGGAGGGTGAACAATCAGCCCCAGCATTTT.